This T cell receptor (beta chain) came from a study of CXCR3-negative and CXCR3-positive naive CD8 T cells (dated by TCRdb to between 2019 and 2020). In terms of the full investigation: In total, roughly 140 million TRB reads were obtained, which works out to roughly 1.5 +/- 0.3 million reads per library. The diversity and physicochemical repertoire analyses included 11 donors pooled from two independent experiments. TRBV-TRBJ cluster analysis included naive subsets from roughly 5 donors and memory cells from 3 donors. The full study reports these points: Repertoire diversity was comparably high in both naive subsets but much lower in memory CD8+ T cells. Because surface CD5, which has been linked to self-reactivity in mice, was comparable between naive subsets, TCR interaction strength was also inferred from TRB CDR3 physicochemical properties. Freshly isolated PBMCs were used for most assays because CXCR3 expression partially decreased after cryopreservation. TRBV-TRBJ usage was similar between naive CXCR3-negative and CXCR3-positive cells from the same donor, while memory cells showed distinct patterns. Compared with CXCR3-negative naive cells, CXCR3-positive naive cells had TRB CDR3s with higher hydrophobicity (lower Kidera factor 4), lower energy, and higher strength and volume indices.

Each CD8+ T cell subset was flow-sorted in triplicate, with fewer than 350,000 cells per subset placed directly into RLT lysis buffer. To exclude memory contaminants, naive CD8+ T cells were stringently defined as CD45RO-CCR7+CD27+CD95-. Using standard density gradient centrifugation, peripheral blood mononuclear cells were isolated from buffy coats. A FACSAria III was used to flow-sort naive CD8+ T cells into CXCR3-negative and CXCR3-positive populations. Total RNA was extracted from sorted cells using an RNeasy Mini Kit. Sequencing used a NextSeq 550. The Human TCR Profiling Kit (MiLaboratory) was used to make UMI-labeled 5' RACE TRB cDNA libraries. The full amount of extracted RNA was used for cDNA synthesis, and the full amount of resulting cDNA was used for PCR amplification. Libraries were prepared in parallel with an identical number of PCR cycles. As for how the authors treated the data: About 50,000 +/- 10,000 unique UMI-labeled TRB cDNA molecules per library were extracted with MIGEC and MiXCR, with at least two reads per UMI required. An average of around 40,000 +/- 10,000 functional in-frame TRB CDR3 nucleotide clonotypes without stop codons was found per library. After downsampling to 5000 UMI-labeled TRB molecules per sample, diversity metrics such as normalized Shannon-Wiener and Chao1 were calculated in VDJtools. VDJtools was used to calculate clonotype-size-weighted physicochemical properties of the central five CDR3 residues, namely interaction energy, strength, volume and Kidera factor 4. Each CDR3 protein sequence appears as one entry after TCRdb reprocessed the reads, and no DNA is included. TCRdb's processing, not the authors' own work, is the source of the V and J calls. The sample table includes more than 100,000 distinct CDR3 sequences. 0.41% of the sample is held by the ten biggest clonotypes.

Looking up the germline V gene yields CDR1 SGDLS and CDR2 YYNGEE. The cysteine opens and the phenylalanine closes a CDR3 of 15 amino acids. No DNA is recorded. For this clonotype: No cognate antigen has been identified for it.

This chain is built from TRBV9 and TRBJ2-3; the D gene TCRdb calls, TRBD2, cannot be checked with no DNA. Source material: naive CXCR3+ CD8+ T cells from blood. The cell subset or site label, read with the paper, signifies: CD45RO-CCR7+CD27+CD95- naive CD8+ T cells expressing CXCR3 (TNR3+). The clonotype comes from a human donor in good health. Some clones in this sample may be carry-over from other donors' samples. CDR3 sequence: CASSVLAGGTDTQYF.